Here is one T cell receptor (beta chain) with its context. TCRdb's copy holds only in-frame clones and misses some; the assay was immunoSEQ multiplex PCR. The table records over 70,000 clones, roughly 90% of them present only once. The germline CDR1 and CDR2 sequences are SGHNT and YYREEE (reference sequence). The V gene lost 4 bases and the J gene lost 2 bases, with 14 bases spanning the gap. CDR3 length: 15 residues. This record comes from a study of T cell changes during pregnancy in multiple sclerosis. The chain employs TRBV5-4 and TRBJ2-3; D unresolved. The specimen comprised peripheral blood, sampled in the first trimester of pregnancy. The receptor was isolated from a female donor in good health, enrolled as a control in a pregnancy study. The CDR3, as DNA: TGTGCCAGCAGCCTGAGGAGCGCCTACACAGATACGCAGTATTTT. The encoded protein is CASSLRSAYTDTQYF.